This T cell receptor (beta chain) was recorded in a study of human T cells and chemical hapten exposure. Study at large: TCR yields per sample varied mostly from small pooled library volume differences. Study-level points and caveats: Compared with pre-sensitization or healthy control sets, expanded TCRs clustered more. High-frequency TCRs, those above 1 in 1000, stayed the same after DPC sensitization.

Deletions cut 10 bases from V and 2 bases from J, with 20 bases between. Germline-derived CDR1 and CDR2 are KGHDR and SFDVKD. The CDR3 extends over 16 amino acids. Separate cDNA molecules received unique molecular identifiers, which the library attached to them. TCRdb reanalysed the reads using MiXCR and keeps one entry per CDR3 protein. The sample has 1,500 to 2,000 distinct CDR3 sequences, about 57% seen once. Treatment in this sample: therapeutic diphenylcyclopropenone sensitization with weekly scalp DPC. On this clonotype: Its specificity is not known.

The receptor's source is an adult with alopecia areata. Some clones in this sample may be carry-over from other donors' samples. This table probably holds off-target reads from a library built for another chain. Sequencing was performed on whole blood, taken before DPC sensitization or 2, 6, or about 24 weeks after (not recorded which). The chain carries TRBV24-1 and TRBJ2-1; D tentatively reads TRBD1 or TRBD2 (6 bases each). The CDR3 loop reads CATRGADPNPYNEQFF. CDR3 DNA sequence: TGTGCCACGAGGGGGGCAGACCCGAACCCCTACAATGAGCAGTTCTTC.